This TCR beta chain derives from a study of cytotoxic CD8 clonotypes in ibrutinib-treated CLL. Whole-study findings and limits: Clonality went higher at ibrutinib response and then dropped back toward baseline at progression.

A word on this clone: Its antigen remains unknown.

Profiling relied on immunoSEQ multiplex PCR, and the TCRdb table lists in-frame clones only, not all of them. The repertoire holds about 200,000 clones, with roughly 77% as singletons. V shed 0 bases and J shed 5 bases, with 14 bases lying between them. In germline, CDR1 is MNHEY, CDR2 SVGAGI. The CDR3 length is 15 residues. J is TRBJ2-7 and V is TRBV6-5; TRBD2 might be the D (6 bases). The specimen was PBMCs, collected after 12 months of ibrutinib treatment. This sequence was found in a human donor with chronic lymphocytic leukemia. The CDR3 spells CASSYSKGGTHEQYF. CDR3 coding DNA: TGTGCCAGCAGTTACTCGAAAGGCGGGACCCACGAGCAGTACTTC.